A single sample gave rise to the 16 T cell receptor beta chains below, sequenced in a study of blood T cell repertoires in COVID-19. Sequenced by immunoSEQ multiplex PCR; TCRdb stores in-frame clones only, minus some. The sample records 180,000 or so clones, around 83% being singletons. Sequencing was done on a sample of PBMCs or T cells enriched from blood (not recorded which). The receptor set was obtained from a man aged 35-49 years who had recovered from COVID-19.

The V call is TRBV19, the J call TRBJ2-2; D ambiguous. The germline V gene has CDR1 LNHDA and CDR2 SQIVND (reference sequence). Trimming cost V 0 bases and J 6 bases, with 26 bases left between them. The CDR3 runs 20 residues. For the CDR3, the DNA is TGTGCCAGTAGTATAGATCTATCTCCAGGTTTGGGCCCGCCGCCCGGGGAGCTGTTTTTT. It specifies CASSIDLSPGLGPPPGELFF.

In DNA, the CDR3 is TGTGCCACCAGTGATGGTAGACAGGGGAATCAGCCCCAGCATTTT. Its protein product is CATSDGRQGNQPQHF. The V and J genes are TRBV24-1 and TRBJ1-5, with 8 bases identical to TRBD1. The V gene end was trimmed by 3 bases and the J gene end by 4 bases; junction bases not matched to a gene: 4. CDR1 and CDR2 from the germline V gene are KGHDR and SFDVKD. There are 15 residues in the CDR3.

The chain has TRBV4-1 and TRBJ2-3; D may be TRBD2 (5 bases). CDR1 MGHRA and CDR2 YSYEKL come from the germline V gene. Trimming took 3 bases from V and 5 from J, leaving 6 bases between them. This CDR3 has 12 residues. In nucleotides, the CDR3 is TGCGCCAGCAGCCATGAGGGAGATACGCAGTATTTT. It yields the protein CASSHEGDTQYF.

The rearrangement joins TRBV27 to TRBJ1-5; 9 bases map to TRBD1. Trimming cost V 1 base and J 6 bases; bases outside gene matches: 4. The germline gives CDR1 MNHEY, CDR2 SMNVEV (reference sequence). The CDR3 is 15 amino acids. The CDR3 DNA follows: TGTGCCAGCAGTTTATACAGGGGGCAAGGTCAGCCCCAGCATTTT. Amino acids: CASSLYRGQGQPQHF.

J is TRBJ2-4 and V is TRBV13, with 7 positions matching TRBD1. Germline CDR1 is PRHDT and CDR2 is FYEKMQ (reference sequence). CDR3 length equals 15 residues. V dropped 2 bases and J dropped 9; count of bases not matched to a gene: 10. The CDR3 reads CASSLRGQMGFIQYF. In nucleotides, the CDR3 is TGTGCCAGCAGCTTAAGGGGACAGATGGGATTCATTCAGTACTTC.

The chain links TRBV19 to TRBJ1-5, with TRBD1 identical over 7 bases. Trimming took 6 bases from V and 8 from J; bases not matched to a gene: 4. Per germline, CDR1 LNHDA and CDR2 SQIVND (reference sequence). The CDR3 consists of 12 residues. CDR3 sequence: CASRGGFEPQHF. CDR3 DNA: TGTGCCAGTAGAGGGGGCTTTGAGCCCCAGCATTTT.

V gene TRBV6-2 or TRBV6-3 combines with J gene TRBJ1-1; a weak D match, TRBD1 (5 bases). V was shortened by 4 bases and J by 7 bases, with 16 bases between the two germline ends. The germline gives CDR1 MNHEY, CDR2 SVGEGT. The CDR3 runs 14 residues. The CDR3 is CASSWAPGVDEAFF. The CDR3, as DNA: TGTGCCAGCAGTTGGGCTCCGGGGGTCGATGAAGCTTTCTTT.

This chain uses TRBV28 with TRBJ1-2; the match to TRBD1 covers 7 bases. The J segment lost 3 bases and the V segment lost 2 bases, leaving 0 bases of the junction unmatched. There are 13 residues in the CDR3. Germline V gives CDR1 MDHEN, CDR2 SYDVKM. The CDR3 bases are TGTGCCAGCAGTTTAGGGACAGACTATGGCTACACCTTC. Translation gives CASSLGTDYGYTF.

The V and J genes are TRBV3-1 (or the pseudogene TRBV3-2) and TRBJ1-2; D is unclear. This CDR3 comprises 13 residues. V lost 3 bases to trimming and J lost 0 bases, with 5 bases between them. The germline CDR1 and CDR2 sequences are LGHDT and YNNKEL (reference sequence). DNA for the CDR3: TGTGCCAGCAGCCAGGAGCCTAACTATGGCTACACCTTC. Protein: CASSQEPNYGYTF.

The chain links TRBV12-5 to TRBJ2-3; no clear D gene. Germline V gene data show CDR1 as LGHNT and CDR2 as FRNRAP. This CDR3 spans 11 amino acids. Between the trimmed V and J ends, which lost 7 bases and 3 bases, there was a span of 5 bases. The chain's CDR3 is CASAQTDTQYF. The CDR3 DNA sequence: TGTGCTAGTGCCCAGACAGATACGCAGTATTTT. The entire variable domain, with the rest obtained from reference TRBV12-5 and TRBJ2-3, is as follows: DARVTQTPRHKVTEMGQEVTMRCQPILGHNTVFWYRQTMMQGLELLAYFRNRAPLDDSGMPKDRFSAEMPDATLATLKIQPSEPRDSAVYFCASAQTDTQYFGPGTRLTVL.

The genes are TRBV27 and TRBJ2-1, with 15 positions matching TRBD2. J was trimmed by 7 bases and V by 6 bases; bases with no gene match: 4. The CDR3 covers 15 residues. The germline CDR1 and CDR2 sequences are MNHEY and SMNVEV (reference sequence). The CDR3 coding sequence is TGTGCCAGCAGCACCGGGACTAGCGGGAGGAATGAGCAGTTCTTC. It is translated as CASSTGTSGRNEQFF.

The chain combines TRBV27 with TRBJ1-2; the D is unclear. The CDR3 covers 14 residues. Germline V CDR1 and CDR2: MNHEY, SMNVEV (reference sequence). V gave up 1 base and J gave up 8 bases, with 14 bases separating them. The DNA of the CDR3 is TGTGCCAGCAGTTTATTAGGGAGGGAAGGGGGCTACACCTTC. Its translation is CASSLLGREGGYTF.

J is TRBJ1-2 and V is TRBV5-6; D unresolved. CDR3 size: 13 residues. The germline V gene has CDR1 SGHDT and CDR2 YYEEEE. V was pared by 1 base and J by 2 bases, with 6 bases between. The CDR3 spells CASSLSQNYGYTF. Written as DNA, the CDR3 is TGTGCCAGCAGCTTGTCGCAGAACTATGGCTACACCTTC.

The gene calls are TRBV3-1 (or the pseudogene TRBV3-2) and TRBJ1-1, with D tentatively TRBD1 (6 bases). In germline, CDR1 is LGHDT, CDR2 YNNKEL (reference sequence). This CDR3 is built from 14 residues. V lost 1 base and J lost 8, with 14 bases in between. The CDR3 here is CASSQAPDSTEAFF. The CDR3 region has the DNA TGTGCCAGCAGCCAAGCTCCGGACAGCACGGAAGCTTTCTTT.

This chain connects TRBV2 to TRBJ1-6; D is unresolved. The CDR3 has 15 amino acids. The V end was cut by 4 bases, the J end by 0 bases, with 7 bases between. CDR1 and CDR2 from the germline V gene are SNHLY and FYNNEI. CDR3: CASSGMSSYNSPLHF. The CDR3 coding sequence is TGTGCCAGCAGTGGAATGAGCTCCTATAATTCACCCCTCCACTTT.

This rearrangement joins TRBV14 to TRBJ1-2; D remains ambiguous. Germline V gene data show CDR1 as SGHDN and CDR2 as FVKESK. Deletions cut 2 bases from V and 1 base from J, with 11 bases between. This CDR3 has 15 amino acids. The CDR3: CASSQWASDNYGYTF. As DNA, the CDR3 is TGTGCCAGCAGCCAATGGGCTTCAGATAACTATGGCTACACCTTC.